These 11 T cell receptor beta chains originate from one sample sequenced in a study of shared clonotypes between healthy human individuals. Clones were read by immunoSEQ multiplex PCR, and TCRdb kept only the in-frame ones, dropping some. Of over 2 million clones listed, 85% to 95% are singletons. Sample: naive CD4+ T cells sorted from blood. Subset of the sample: CD45RA+ positively selected. The source of these receptors is a man younger than 35 in good health.

The count of this clone is one. This same CDR3 is encoded by further DNA sequences in the sample. The chain combines TRBV9 with TRBJ1-5, with D maybe TRBD1 (5 bases). The CDR3 is 15 residues long. Trimming pared 0 bases from V and 1 base from J, leaving 8 bases between. Germline V gene sequence: CDR1 SGDLS, CDR2 YYNGEE. CDR3 DNA: TGTGCCAGCAGCGTAGGGGGGACCAGCAATCAGCCCCAGCATTTT. It codes for CASSVGGTSNQPQHF.

Remarks on this clone: The same CDR3 also results from other DNA sequences found in this sample. The chain couples TRBV5-1 to TRBJ2-2; TRBD1 aligns across 9 bases. The CDR3 loop spans 15 amino acids. From germline, CDR1 is SGHRS and CDR2 YFSETQ. V lost 3 bases to trimming and J lost 1 base; unmatched junction nucleotides: 1. CDR3 coding DNA: TGCGCCAGCAGCTCGGACAGGGGGAACACCGGGGAGCTGTTTTTT. Its translation: CASSSDRGNTGELFF.

The table lists this clone with a count of one. The chain combines TRBV7-6 with TRBJ2-5; D call uncertain. The germline V gene has CDR1 SGHVS and CDR2 FNYEAQ. V was shortened by 4 bases and J by 4 bases, with 10 bases between the two germline ends. The CDR3 covers 13 residues. CDR3 in DNA: TGTGCCAGCAGCTCCCCCGTACTAGAGACCCAGTACTTC. As protein: CASSSPVLETQYF.

This clone occurred once. The chain uses TRBV10-2 and TRBJ1-3; the D gene is possibly TRBD1 (5 bases). The CDR3 runs 14 residues. V lost 3 bases, J lost 2 bases, and 8 bases lay in between. Germline loops: CDR1 WSHSY, CDR2 SAAADI. In nucleotides, the CDR3 is TGCGCCAGCAGTGAATCAGGGACTGGAAACACCATATATTTT. This codes for CASSESGTGNTIYF.

This chain connects TRBV18 to TRBJ2-5, with 7 bases aligning to TRBD1. The CDR3 runs to 13 residues. The V gene's germline CDR1 is KGHSH and CDR2 LQKENI. The trim removed 2 bases at V and 5 bases at J, leaving 2 bases unmatched. CDR3 protein: CASSPGTVETQYF. In DNA, the CDR3 is TGTGCCAGCTCACCAGGGACAGTCGAGACCCAGTACTTC. The full variable domain, its missing parts supplied by reference TRBV18 and TRBJ2-5, is NAGVMQNPRHLVRRRGQEARLRCSPMKGHSHVYWYRQLPEEGLKFMVYLQKENIIDESGMPKERFSAEFPKEGPSILRIQQVVRGDSAAYFCASSPGTVETQYFGPGTRLLVL.

The J gene is TRBJ2-2, the V gene TRBV18; no definite D call. Germline V lookup: CDR1 KGHSH, CDR2 LQKENI. V lost 2 bases to trimming and J lost 2 bases, with 12 bases between them. This CDR3 is built from 16 residues. The CDR3 is CASSPASYFNTGELFF. The CDR3 region has the DNA TGTGCCAGCTCACCAGCGAGTTACTTTAACACCGGGGAGCTGTTTTTT. The whole variable domain, remainder taken from reference TRBV18 and TRBJ2-2, is NAGVMQNPRHLVRRRGQEARLRCSPMKGHSHVYWYRQLPEEGLKFMVYLQKENIIDESGMPKERFSAEFPKEGPSILRIQQVVRGDSAAYFCASSPASYFNTGELFFGEGSRLTVL.

This clone has a single count. DNA for the CDR3: TGTGCCTGGAGTGTACGGACAGGGCTCTATGGCTACACCTTC. Its translation: CAWSVRTGLYGYTF. V is TRBV30 and J is TRBJ1-2; 8 bases line up with TRBD1. With V trimmed by 0 bases and J by 4 bases, 4 bases remained unmatched. The CDR3 has 14 amino acids. The germline gives CDR1 GTSNPN, CDR2 SVGIG (reference sequence).

The CDR3 DNA sequence: TGTGCCAGCAGCCTGAACACAGGGAGGGCAGCTTTCTTT. Amino acid sequence: CASSLNTGRAAFF. This chain links TRBV5-6 with TRBJ1-1; D is possibly TRBD1 (6 bases). Germline loops: CDR1 SGHDT, CDR2 YYEEEE. V shed 4 bases and J shed 10 bases, with 17 bases lying between them. CDR3 length: 13 amino acids.

V usage is TRBV9 and J usage is TRBJ2-7, with 8 positions matching TRBD2. Trimming at V came to 0 bases and at J to 2 bases, leaving 10 bases not matched to a gene. Germline V lookup: CDR1 SGDLS, CDR2 YYNGEE. The CDR3 totals 17 residues. The CDR3 DNA sequence: TGTGCCAGCAGCGTAGGCGATAGTAGCGGGGTCCCCTACGAGCAGTACTTC. Encoded protein: CASSVGDSSGVPYEQYF.

J is TRBJ2-1 and V is TRBV27; a weak D match, TRBD1 (6 bases). Germline V gene sequence: CDR1 MNHEY, CDR2 SMNVEV (reference sequence). The CDR3 loop spans 17 amino acids. The V gene lost 0 bases and the J gene lost 9 bases, with 21 bases spanning the gap. The CDR3, as DNA: TGTGCCAGCAGTTTATCGACGCCAGGGGCCGAGGAAGGTGAGCAGTTCTTC. Its protein product is CASSLSTPGAEEGEQFF.

The V and J genes are TRBV7-2 and TRBJ2-7; 9 bases match TRBD2. CDR3 size: 15 residues. Germline-derived CDR1 and CDR2 are SGHTA and FQGNSA. The trim removed 5 bases at V and 2 bases at J, leaving 7 bases unmatched. CDR3 bases: TGTGCCAGCAGCCCAGCGGGGGGCACGGCCTACGAGCAGTACTTC. Its protein product is CASSPAGGTAYEQYF.